This TCR beta chain was recorded in a study of CD8+CD57+ T cells in acquired aplastic anemia. Study background: Each DNA sample taken from sorted CD4+ and CD8+ cells came to about 3.4 ug on average.

TCR beta VDJ and CDR3 profiling used genomic DNA as template. TCRdb itself ran the reads through MiXCR, one entry per CDR3 protein. The sample records hundreds of thousands of distinct CDR3 sequences, under 40% being singletons. V was shortened by 6 bases and J by 4 bases, with 12 bases between the two germline ends. Germline CDR1 SEHNR, CDR2 FQNEAQ (reference sequence). The CDR3 length is 13 residues. Patients who underwent sequencing had shown CD8+CD57+ cell expansion by flow cytometry. Receipt of therapy had not occurred in any patient by the time of blood sampling. Study conclusions and caveats: Overlap between patients and controls comprised some 31 CD8+ CDR3 sequences. Patients versus controls showed no significant CD8+ Simpson's diversity difference.

This clonotype was seen only a few times. Its matching antigen is unknown. The sample was sorted CD4+, CD8+, or CD8+CD57+ T cells (not recorded which) from PBMCs. The source is a human donor with aplastic anemia. The chain uses TRBV7-9 and TRBJ1-2; D is ambiguous. The CDR3 DNA is TGTGCCAGCAGTCAAGGACTGTTCTATGGCTACACCTTC. Its translation is CASSQGLFYGYTF. Based on the CDR3 plus reference TRBV7-9 and TRBJ1-2, the full variable domain is DTGVSQNPRHKITKRGQNVTFRCDPISEHNRLYWYRQTLGQGPEFLTYFQNEAQLEKSRLLSDRFSAERPKGSFSTLEIQRTEQGDSAMYLCASSQGLFYGYTFGSGTRLTVV.